This TCR beta chain is from a study of T-cell reconstitution after alpha-beta-depleted transplantation in children. Preparation of the TCRbeta library used unique molecular identifiers. TCRdb re-derived calls from the PCR reads in MiXCR, one entry per CDR3 protein. Counted here are approximately 400,000 distinct CDR3 sequences, under 13% occurring once; the ten biggest clones make up approximately 5%. Trimming shortened V by 6 bases and J by 6 bases, and 14 bases separated the two germline ends. This CDR3 comprises 13 residues. The rearrangement joins TRBV12-3 or TRBV12-4 to TRBJ1-1; weak D call: TRBD1 (6 bases). The source was PBMCs from the stem cell graft donor, collected from the stem cell graft. The receptor's source is a human donor who donated a stem cell graft to a child with acute myeloid leukemia. CDR3 loop: CASSQTGSSEAFF. CDR3 bases: TGTGCCAGCAGCCAGACAGGCAGCTCTGAAGCTTTCTTT.